A selection of T cell receptor beta chains follows, all from one sample in a study of T cell responses to AZD1222 COVID-19 vaccine. TCRdb's copy holds only in-frame clones and misses some; the assay was immunoSEQ multiplex PCR. The sample has roughly 130,000 clones, roughly nine tenths seen once. The sample was peripheral blood, taken on day 0 of AZD1222 vaccination. The receptors stem from an adult in good health. The CDR3 runs from the conserved cysteine through the conserved F or W. A D gene is named only where the DNA matches it firmly. The size entry is marked missing in some rows and otherwise reads once, few, many or a size class.

d_call,j_call,clone_size,v_call,cdr3_aa,cdr3_nt
TRBD1,TRBJ1-2,.,TRBV15,CATSRDRVYGYTF,TGTGCCACCAGCAGGGACAGGGTCTATGGCTACACCTTC
TRBD1,TRBJ1-5,once,TRBV6-4,CASSDQPGQPNQPQHF,TGTGCCAGCAGTGACCAACCGGGACAGCCTAATCAGCCCCAGCATTTT
TRBD1,TRBJ1-5,.,TRBV6-5,CASRTGQANQPQHF,TGTGCCAGCAGAACTGGACAGGCGAATCAGCCCCAGCATTTT
TRBD1,TRBJ1-6,.,TRBV6-1,CASSVPGRGQGKAPLHF,TGTGCCAGCAGTGTCCCGGGGAGAGGACAGGGCAAGGCCCCACTCCACTTT
.,TRBJ1-1,.,TRBV11-2,CASSLDGADTEAFF,TGTGCCAGCAGCTTAGATGGTGCAGACACTGAAGCTTTCTTT
TRBD1,TRBJ1-1,.,TRBV4-1,CASSHIGQGSFAFF,TGCGCCAGCAGCCACATCGGACAGGGTAGTTTCGCTTTCTTT
.,TRBJ1-2,.,TRBV5-1,CASSPYKGNYGYTF,TGCGCCAGCAGCCCCTACAAGGGGAACTATGGCTACACCTTC
TRBD1,TRBJ1-2,.,TRBV6-5,CASSTQGARGGYTF,TGTGCCAGCAGTACACAGGGGGCGCGTGGTGGCTACACCTTC
TRBD2,TRBJ2-5,.,TRBV14,CASSHHLSAGGPLGQETQYF,TGTGCCAGCAGCCACCACCTCTCAGCGGGGGGGCCTCTCGGTCAAGAGACCCAGTACTTC
TRBD2,TRBJ2-3,.,TRBV3-1/TRBV3-2,CASSHTGTSGGTDTQYF,TGTGCCAGCAGCCACACCGGGACTAGCGGGGGCACAGATACGCAGTATTTT
TRBD2,TRBJ2-7,.,TRBV3-1/TRBV3-2,CASTPGLEGPHSYEQYF,TGTGCCAGCACCCCGGGACTAGAGGGGCCACACTCCTACGAGCAGTACTTC
TRBD2,TRBJ2-7,.,TRBV2,CASSERRLAGGGYEQYF,TGTGCCAGCAGTGAAAGAAGACTAGCGGGGGGCGGATACGAGCAGTACTTC
TRBD1,TRBJ1-1,.,TRBV5-1,CASSSGQGMNTEAFF,TGCGCCAGCAGCTCGGGACAGGGGATGAACACTGAAGCTTTCTTT
.,TRBJ1-2,once,TRBV12-3/TRBV12-4,CASSFGSYYGYTF,TGTGCCAGCAGTTTCGGCAGTTACTATGGCTACACCTTC
.,TRBJ1-1,.,TRBV10-3,CAISEYGGAEAFF,TGTGCCATCAGTGAGTATGGGGGTGCGGAAGCTTTCTTT
.,TRBJ2-1,once,TRBV7-2,CASSMGLGGAEQFF,TGTGCCAGCAGCATGGGGCTGGGGGGGGCCGAGCAGTTCTTC
.,TRBJ1-2,.,TRBV12-3/TRBV12-4,CASMGWDYGYTF,TGTGCCAGCATGGGCTGGGACTATGGCTACACCTTC